The clone carrying this T cell receptor (beta chain) occurred once. Its antigen is not known. Assay used: immunoSEQ multiplex PCR; TCRdb lists only in-frame clones, some missing. The data hold approximately 89,000 clones, with 86% observed a single time. This entry comes from a study of T cell repertoires and HLA-DP antigens. The overall study: Transduced HeLa cells presented HLA-DP to CD4+ T cells.

The length of the CDR3 is 15 residues. Germline CDR1 is SGHDN and CDR2 is FVKESK. V lost 3 bases and J 3 bases, leaving 15 bases between the germline ends. The chain combines TRBV14 with TRBJ2-7, with TRBD1 as a possible D gene (5 bases). This receptor was identified in a man between 50 and 59 years old in good health and CMV-seronegative. The specimen sequenced was CD4+ T cells from PBMCs. DNA for the CDR3: TGTGCCAGCAGCCAGTATCGGACACACGACTACGAGCAGTACTTC. Its translation is CASSQYRTHDYEQYF.